This T cell receptor beta chain was captured in a study of cytotoxic CD8 clonotypes in ibrutinib-treated CLL. On the study more broadly: On average, more than 85,000 productive rearrangements and around 260,000 productive templates per sample. Study conclusions and caveats: Public clonotypes (which were uncommon) either contracted or remained stable on treatment.

The data were produced by immunoSEQ multiplex PCR, yet TCRdb's version contains in-frame clones alone and is incomplete. The repertoire holds 330,000 or so clones, with 67% as singletons. With regard to this clone: Its antigen is unknown.

CDR1 is MNHEY and CDR2 is SVGAGI in the germline V gene. V was trimmed by 8 bases and J by 0 bases, leaving 11 bases between them. The CDR3 is 14 amino acids. This sequence joins TRBV6-5 and TRBJ2-1; D is undetermined. The specimen was PBMCs, collected after 36 months of ibrutinib treatment. This TCR derives from a human donor with chronic lymphocytic leukemia. CDR3 protein: CASQSGSSYNEQFF. The CDR3 DNA sequence: TGTGCCAGCCAGTCCGGAAGCTCCTACAATGAGCAGTTCTTC.